A single sample is the source of the 29 T cell receptor beta chains below, sequenced in a study of T cells in Graves' hyperthyroidism and ophthalmopathy. RNA transcripts served as the template for amplifying TCR beta CDR3 regions. The HTBI set primed first-round TCR CDR3 RT-PCR. TCRdb recomputed calls from the multiplex PCR reads with MiXCR, one row per CDR3 protein. The data contain approximately 510,000 distinct CDR3 sequences, around 20% of them seen just once; the ten biggest clones take up roughly 29%. What was sequenced was blood. The receptor set was obtained from a man younger than 35 with Graves' hyperthyroidism.

This clonotype was seen at least ten times. The genes are TRBV11-2 and TRBJ1-1; no clear D gene. Trimming pared 1 base from V and 3 bases from J, leaving 6 bases between. The CDR3 spans 13 residues. Germline assignment: CDR1 SGHAT and CDR2 FQNNGV. The CDR3 DNA follows: TGTGCCAGCAGCTTAGGGTCCCACACTGAAGCTTTCTTT. This sequence encodes CASSLGSHTEAFF.

The rearrangement uses TRBV15 and TRBJ2-7; 10 bases align to TRBD2. Trimming at V came to 1 base and at J to 2 bases, leaving 5 bases not matched to a gene. Germline CDR1 and CDR2: LNHNV and YYDKDF (reference sequence). The length of the CDR3 is 16 residues. The CDR3 bases are TGTGCCACCAGCAGAGCCCGACTAGCGGGTCCCTACGAGCAGTACTTC. As protein: CATSRARLAGPYEQYF.

This clonotype was recorded many times. The chain is built from TRBV6-1 and TRBJ1-2; D is undetermined. Trimming took off 8 bases at V and 3 bases at J, with 10 bases between the two ends. CDR1 is MNHNS, CDR2 SASEGT, per germline. The CDR3 is 12 amino acids. CDR3 protein: CASRESDYGYTF. CDR3 DNA: TGTGCCAGCCGCGAGTCGGACTATGGCTACACCTTC.

The chain has TRBV7-8 and TRBJ1-2; TRBD1 matches at 7 bases. V gave up 5 bases and J gave up 3 bases; unmatched junction bases: 6. The CDR3 is 14 residues long. CDR1 is SGHVS, CDR2 FQNEAQ, per germline. The CDR3 nucleotides are TGTGCCAGCAGCGATCGACAGGGTCACTATGGCTACACCTTC. Its translation: CASSDRQGHYGYTF.

The V gene is TRBV15, the J gene TRBJ2-7; TRBD1 aligns across 9 bases. The J segment lost 7 bases and the V segment lost 0 bases, leaving 4 bases of the junction unmatched. The germline V gene encodes CDR1 LNHNV and CDR2 YYDKDF (reference sequence). The CDR3 is 14 amino acids. The CDR3 nucleotides read TGTGCCACCAGCAGAGATACGACAGGGGGGGAGCAGTACTTC. Translation: CATSRDTTGGEQYF.

CDR3 sequence reads: CASSPQGGYEQYF. The CDR3 nucleotides read TGTGCCAGCAGCCCACAGGGAGGTTACGAGCAGTACTTC. The chain employs TRBV7-2 and TRBJ2-7, with D possibly being TRBD1 or TRBD2 (6 bases each). The V gene's germline CDR1 is SGHTA and CDR2 FQGNSA. The CDR3 is 13 residues long. The V gene lost 5 bases and the J gene lost 4 bases, with 12 bases spanning the gap.

The table lists this clonotype with many counts. This sequence joins TRBV9 and TRBJ1-1; TRBD1 is a possible D gene (6 bases). With 1 base removed from V and 5 bases from J, the gap between germline ends came to 12 bases. There are 14 residues in the CDR3. The V gene's germline CDR1 is SGDLS and CDR2 YYNGEE. For the CDR3, the DNA is TGTGCCAGCAGCGTACTGGGGGCGGGTACTGAAGCTTTCTTT. Translating it yields CASSVLGAGTEAFF.

This clonotype was seen repeatedly, ten times or more. The chain combines TRBV7-2 with TRBJ2-7; D is possibly TRBD2 (6 bases). The CDR3 covers 16 residues. V dropped 0 bases and J dropped 0 bases, with 12 bases sitting between them. Germline V gene lookup returns CDR1 SGHTA and CDR2 FQGNSA. The CDR3 here is CASSLAGGPPSYEQYF. The CDR3 DNA reads TGTGCCAGCAGCTTAGCGGGGGGTCCCCCCTCCTACGAGCAGTACTTC.

This clonotype was counted many times. V is TRBV6-5 and J is TRBJ2-7, with TRBD1 matching 8 bases. Trimming removed 4 bases from V and 1 base from J; junction bases left unmatched: 6. This CDR3 comprises 15 residues. Germline CDR1 reads MNHEY; CDR2 reads SVGAGI. The CDR3 coding sequence is TGTGCCAGCAGTTCCCGTACAGGGGGGTCCTACGAGCAGTACTTC. Its translation: CASSSRTGGSYEQYF.

Turning to this clonotype: An end of the junction differs from the germline gene, which may be a read error. The V call is TRBV12-3 or TRBV12-4, the J call TRBJ2-7; D remains ambiguous. The CDR3 runs 12 residues. The DNA of the CDR3 is TGTGCCGGCAGTCGGCGAGAGGCGGTGCAGTACTTC. It is translated as CAGSRREAVQYF.

This clonotype was seen repeatedly, ten times or more. The rearrangement links TRBV28 to TRBJ1-1, with 7 bases matching TRBD1. After removal of 7 bases from V and 1 base from J, the junction contained 9 bases not matched to a gene. The CDR3 covers 15 residues. The germline gives CDR1 MDHEN, CDR2 SYDVKM. The CDR3 loop reads CASTQGGRKNTEAFF. CDR3 nucleotide sequence: TGTGCCAGCACCCAGGGGGGCCGCAAGAACACTGAAGCTTTCTTT.

Many counts were recorded for this clonotype. The rearrangement uses TRBV25-1 and TRBJ2-5; 8 bases are shared with TRBD1. The junction had 3 bases not matched to a gene; V was cut back by 2 bases and J by 7 bases. CDR1 and CDR2 from the germline V gene are MGHDK and SYGVNS. This CDR3 region has 13 residues. The CDR3 DNA is TGTGCCAGCAGTGAACAGGGGGCAGGGACCCAGTACTTC. This codes for CASSEQGAGTQYF.

This chain uses TRBV5-6 with TRBJ1-2, with 9 bases lining up with TRBD1. Trimming took 4 bases from V and 3 from J; bases not matched to a gene: 10. This CDR3 region has 16 residues. The germline V gene has CDR1 SGHDT and CDR2 YYEEEE. CDR3 loop: CASSPDRGRRDYGYTF. DNA for the CDR3: TGTGCCAGCAGCCCGGACAGGGGAAGAAGGGACTATGGCTACACCTTC.

This clonotype was counted ten times or more. This rearrangement joins TRBV6-4 to TRBJ2-2; D may correspond to TRBD1 or TRBD2 (5 bases each). CDR1 and CDR2 from the germline V gene are MRHNA and SNTAGT. CDR3 length equals 18 residues. Trimming pared 6 bases from V and 0 bases from J, leaving 20 bases between. CDR3 nucleotides: TGTGCCAGCAGGGCCGGGGCCCCGTTCTACGCGAACACCGGGGAGCTGTTTTTT. Translation gives CASRAGAPFYANTGELFF.

Note on this clonotype: The junction does not match germline at one end; this may be a read error. V is TRBV10-3 and J is TRBJ1-5; the match to TRBD1 covers 9 bases. CDR1 and CDR2 (germline): ENHRY, SYGVKD. The CDR3 runs 16 residues. The CDR3 nucleotides read TGTGCCACTGACGGGACAGGGCATTATAGCAATCAGCCCCAGCACTTT. This translates into CATDGTGHYSNQPQHF.

This clonotype was counted only a few times. The CDR3 sequence: CSALDGRRSSYEQYF. Written as DNA, the CDR3 is TGCAGTGCTTTAGATGGACGTAGGAGCTCCTACGAGCAGTACTTC. The chain is built from TRBV20-1 and TRBJ2-7; the D is unclear. Germline lookup yields CDR1 DFQATT and CDR2 SNEGSKA (reference sequence). The CDR3 runs 15 residues. The V and J ends lost 5 bases and 0 bases respectively, with 17 bases between them.

This clonotype was counted a few times. J is TRBJ1-2 and V is TRBV9; 8 nucleotides align to TRBD1. The CDR3 length is 15 residues. Trimming cost V 3 bases and J 6 bases; bases outside gene matches: 10. Germline CDR1 and CDR2: SGDLS and YYNGEE. The CDR3 bases are TGTGCCAGCAGCGGCGGGACAGGACCTAGGGATGGCTACACCTTC. Protein sequence: CASSGGTGPRDGYTF.

This clonotype appeared a few times. A much larger clone sits a single nucleotide away, making a read error possible. V is TRBV7-9 and J is TRBJ1-1; 8 bases are shared with TRBD1. The CDR3 extends over 12 amino acids. CDR1 SEHNR and CDR2 FQNEAQ come from the germline V gene (reference sequence). CDR3 DNA: TGTGCCATCCGACAGGGGAGCACTGAAGCTTGCTTT. Translated: CAIRQGSTEACF.

At least ten counts were recorded for this clonotype. The V and J genes are TRBV19 and TRBJ2-7; 9 nucleotides match TRBD1. This CDR3 region has 14 residues. Per the germline V gene, CDR1 is LNHDA and CDR2 is SQIVND (reference sequence). J gave up 5 bases and V 8 bases, and 10 bases lay outside the gene matches. CDR3 sequence reads: CASRPPDRGNEQYF. Here the CDR3 DNA reads TGTGCCAGTCGCCCTCCGGACAGGGGAAACGAGCAGTACTTC.

This clonotype was seen many times. This chain joins TRBV6-1 and TRBJ2-2, with D tentatively TRBD2 (5 bases). Deletions cut 6 bases from V and 3 bases from J, with 17 bases between. The CDR3 covers 16 residues. Per the germline V gene, CDR1 is MNHNS and CDR2 is SASEGT. In nucleotides, the CDR3 is TGTGCCAGCAGCGTTGGGTGGCGGGCCTACACCGGGGAGCTGTTTTTT. It encodes CASSVGWRAYTGELFF.

In this sample, this clonotype turned up many times. V and J are TRBV7-6 and TRBJ1-2; D not certain. Deletions cut 4 bases from V and 1 base from J, with 16 bases between. Germline V lookup: CDR1 SGHVS, CDR2 FNYEAQ. The CDR3 covers 16 residues. CDR3 sequence: CASSSGYRRDNYGYTF. For the CDR3, the DNA is TGTGCCAGCAGCTCCGGATACCGACGGGATAACTATGGCTACACCTTC. Together with reference TRBV7-6 and TRBJ1-2, the CDR3 gives the full variable domain: GAGVSQSPRYKVTKRGQDVALRCDPISGHVSLYWYRQALGQGPEFLTYFNYEAQQDKSGLPNDRFSAERPEGSISTLTIQRTEQRDSAMYRCASSSGYRRDNYGYTFGSGTRLTVV.

In this sample, this clonotype turned up many times. CDR3 protein: CASRGVGFYEQYF. CDR3 nucleotide sequence: TGTGCCAGTCGAGGGGTGGGATTCTACGAGCAGTACTTC. The rearrangement links TRBV11-2 to TRBJ2-7; D possibly uses TRBD1 or TRBD2 (5 bases each). This CDR3 is 13 amino acids long. Trimming took 9 bases from V and 3 from J, leaving 15 bases between them. The germline gives CDR1 SGHAT, CDR2 FQNNGV.

The chain has TRBV20-1 and TRBJ2-5, with D maybe TRBD2 (7 bases). The CDR3 contains 15 residues. Germline V gives CDR1 DFQATT, CDR2 SNEGSKA (reference sequence). V lost 0 bases and J 3 bases, leaving 14 bases between the germline ends. Written as DNA, the CDR3 is TGCAGTGCTAGAGATGGCGGGGGCCCTAAAGAGACCCAGTACTTC. It yields the protein CSARDGGGPKETQYF.

This clonotype was recorded many times. This rearrangement joins TRBV15 to TRBJ1-1, with D possibly being TRBD1 (6 bases). Germline CDR1 reads LNHNV; CDR2 reads YYDKDF (reference sequence). Deletions cut 3 bases from V and 4 bases from J, with 15 bases between. The CDR3 has 15 residues. CDR3: CATSSSRGPGTEAFF. CDR3 coding DNA: TGTGCCACCAGCAGCAGCAGGGGCCCCGGCACTGAAGCTTTCTTT.

This chain connects TRBV27 to TRBJ1-2; D ambiguous. Germline CDR1 MNHEY, CDR2 SMNVEV (reference sequence). The ends were cut back, 1 base at V and 2 bases at J, with 11 bases in the middle. This CDR3 contains 15 residues. The CDR3 loop reads CASSLYPGGNYGYTF. Here the CDR3 DNA reads TGTGCCAGCAGTTTATATCCGGGAGGGAACTATGGCTACACCTTC.

This clonotype was observed many times. The chain carries TRBV27 and TRBJ2-7, with no clear D. This CDR3 comprises 15 residues. Trimming removed 4 bases from V and 2 bases from J, with 15 bases in between. Germline assignment: CDR1 MNHEY and CDR2 SMNVEV (reference sequence). This CDR3 is CASSSSRPGPYEQYF. In DNA form, the CDR3 reads TGTGCCAGCAGTTCGTCGAGACCTGGACCCTACGAGCAGTACTTC.

This clonotype has ten or more counts. The chain couples TRBV5-1 to TRBJ1-2, with D perhaps matching TRBD1 (6 bases). The V gene's germline CDR1 is SGHRS and CDR2 YFSETQ. The CDR3 has 14 residues. With 7 bases removed from V and 8 bases from J, the gap between germline ends came to 21 bases. The CDR3 loop reads CASRTGPRSEGYTF. Here the CDR3 DNA reads TGCGCCAGCCGCACAGGGCCACGATCGGAAGGCTACACCTTC.

This clonotype was counted at least ten times. The V gene is TRBV12-3 or TRBV12-4, the J gene TRBJ2-2, with unresolved D. Trimming took off 7 bases at V and 6 bases at J, with 18 bases between the two ends. CDR3 length: 15 amino acids. CDR3 sequence: CASTAEIARPGELFF. DNA of the CDR3: TGTGCCAGCACCGCTGAGATAGCTCGGCCCGGGGAGCTGTTTTTT.

Comments on this clonotype: A much bigger clone sits one base away, suggesting this may be a read error. The rearrangement links TRBV2 to TRBJ2-6, with D possibly TRBD1 on 6 matching bases. The CDR3 loop spans 16 amino acids. Germline values: CDR1 SNHLY, CDR2 FYNNEI. The CDR3 DNA sequence: TGTGCCAGCAGGGGGCAGGGGTTCTCTGGGGCCAACGTCCCGACTTTC. This encodes CASRGQGFSGANVPTF.